This T cell receptor (beta chain) was obtained from a study of beta chain features in type 1 diabetes. This CDR3 contains 12 residues. V gave up 4 bases and J gave up 14 bases, with 16 bases separating them. The germline gives CDR1 MNHNY, CDR2 SVGAGI (reference sequence). As every portion of the isolated RNA was reverse transcribed, the sequencing read expressed TCRB transcripts. Assay: immunoSEQ multiplex PCR; the TCRdb copy retains only in-frame clones and omits some. The sample contains about 350,000 clones, about 20% of which appear only once. CD45RO/CCR7/CD25/CD127/CD95/CD27 staining was used to isolate CD4+ naive, central memory, regulatory and stem cell-like memory cells by sorting.

This rearrangement joins TRBV6-6 to TRBJ2-3; D unresolved. Sequencing input: naive CD4+ T cells from blood. The source is a woman younger than 30 in good health. CDR3 in amino acids: CASSSNSHGPYF. The CDR3 bases are TGTGCCAGCAGTTCCAACAGTCATGGGCCGTATTTT.